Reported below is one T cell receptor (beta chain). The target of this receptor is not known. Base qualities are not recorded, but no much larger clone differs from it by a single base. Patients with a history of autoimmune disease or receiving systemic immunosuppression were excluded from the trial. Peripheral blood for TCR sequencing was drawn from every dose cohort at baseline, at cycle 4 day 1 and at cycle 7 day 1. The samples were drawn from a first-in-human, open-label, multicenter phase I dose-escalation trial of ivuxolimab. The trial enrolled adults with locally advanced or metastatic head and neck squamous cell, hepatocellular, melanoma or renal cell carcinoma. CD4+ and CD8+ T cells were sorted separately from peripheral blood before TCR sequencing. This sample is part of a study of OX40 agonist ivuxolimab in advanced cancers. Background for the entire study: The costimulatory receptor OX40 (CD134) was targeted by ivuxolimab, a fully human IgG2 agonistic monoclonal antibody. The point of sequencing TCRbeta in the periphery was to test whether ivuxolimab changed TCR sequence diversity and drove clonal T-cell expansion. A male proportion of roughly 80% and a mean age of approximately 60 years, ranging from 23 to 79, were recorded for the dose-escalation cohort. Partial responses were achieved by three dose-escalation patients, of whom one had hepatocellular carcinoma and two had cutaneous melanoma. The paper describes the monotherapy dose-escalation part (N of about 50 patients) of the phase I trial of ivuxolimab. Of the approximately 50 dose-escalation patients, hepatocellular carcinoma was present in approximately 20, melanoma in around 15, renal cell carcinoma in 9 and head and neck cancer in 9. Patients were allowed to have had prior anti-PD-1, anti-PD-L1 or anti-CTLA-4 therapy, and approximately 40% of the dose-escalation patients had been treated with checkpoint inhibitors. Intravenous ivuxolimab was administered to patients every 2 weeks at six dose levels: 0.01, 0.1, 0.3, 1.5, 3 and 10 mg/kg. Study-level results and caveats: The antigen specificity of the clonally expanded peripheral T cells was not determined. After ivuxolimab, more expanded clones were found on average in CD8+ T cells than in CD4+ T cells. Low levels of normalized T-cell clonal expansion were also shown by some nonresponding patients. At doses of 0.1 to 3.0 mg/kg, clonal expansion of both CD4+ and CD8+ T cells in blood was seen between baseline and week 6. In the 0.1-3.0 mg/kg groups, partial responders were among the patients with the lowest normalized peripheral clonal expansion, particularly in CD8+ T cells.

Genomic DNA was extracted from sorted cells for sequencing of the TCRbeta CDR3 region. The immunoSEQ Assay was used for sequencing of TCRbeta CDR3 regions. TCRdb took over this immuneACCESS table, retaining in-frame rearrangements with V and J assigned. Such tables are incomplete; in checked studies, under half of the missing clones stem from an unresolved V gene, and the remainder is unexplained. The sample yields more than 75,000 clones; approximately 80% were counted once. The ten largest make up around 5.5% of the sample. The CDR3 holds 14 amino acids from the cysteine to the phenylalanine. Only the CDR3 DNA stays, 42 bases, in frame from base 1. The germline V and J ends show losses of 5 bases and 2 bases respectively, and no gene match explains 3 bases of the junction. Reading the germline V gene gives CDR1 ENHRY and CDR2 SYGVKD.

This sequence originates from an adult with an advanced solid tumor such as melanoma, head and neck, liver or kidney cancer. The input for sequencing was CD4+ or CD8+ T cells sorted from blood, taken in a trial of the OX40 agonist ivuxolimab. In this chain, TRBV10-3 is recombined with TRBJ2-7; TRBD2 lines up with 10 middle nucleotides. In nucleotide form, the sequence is TGTGCCATCAGTTTACTAGCGGGACCCTACGAGCAGTACTTC. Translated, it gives CAISLLAGPYEQYF.